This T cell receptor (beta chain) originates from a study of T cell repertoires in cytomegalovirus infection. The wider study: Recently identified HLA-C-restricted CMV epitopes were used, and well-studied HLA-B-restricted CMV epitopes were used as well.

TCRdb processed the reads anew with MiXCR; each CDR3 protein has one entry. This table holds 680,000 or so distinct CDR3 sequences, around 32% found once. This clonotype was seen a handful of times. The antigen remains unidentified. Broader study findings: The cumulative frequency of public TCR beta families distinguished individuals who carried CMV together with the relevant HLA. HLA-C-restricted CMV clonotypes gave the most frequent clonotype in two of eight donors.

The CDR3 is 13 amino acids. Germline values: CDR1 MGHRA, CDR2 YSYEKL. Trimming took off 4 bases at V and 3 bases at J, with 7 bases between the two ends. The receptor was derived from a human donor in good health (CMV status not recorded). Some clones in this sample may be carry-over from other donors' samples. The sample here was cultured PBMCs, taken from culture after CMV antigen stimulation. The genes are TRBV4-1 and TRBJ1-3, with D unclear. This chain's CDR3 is CASSPIIGNTIYF. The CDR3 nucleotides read TGCGCCAGCAGCCCGATCATTGGAAACACCATATATTTT.